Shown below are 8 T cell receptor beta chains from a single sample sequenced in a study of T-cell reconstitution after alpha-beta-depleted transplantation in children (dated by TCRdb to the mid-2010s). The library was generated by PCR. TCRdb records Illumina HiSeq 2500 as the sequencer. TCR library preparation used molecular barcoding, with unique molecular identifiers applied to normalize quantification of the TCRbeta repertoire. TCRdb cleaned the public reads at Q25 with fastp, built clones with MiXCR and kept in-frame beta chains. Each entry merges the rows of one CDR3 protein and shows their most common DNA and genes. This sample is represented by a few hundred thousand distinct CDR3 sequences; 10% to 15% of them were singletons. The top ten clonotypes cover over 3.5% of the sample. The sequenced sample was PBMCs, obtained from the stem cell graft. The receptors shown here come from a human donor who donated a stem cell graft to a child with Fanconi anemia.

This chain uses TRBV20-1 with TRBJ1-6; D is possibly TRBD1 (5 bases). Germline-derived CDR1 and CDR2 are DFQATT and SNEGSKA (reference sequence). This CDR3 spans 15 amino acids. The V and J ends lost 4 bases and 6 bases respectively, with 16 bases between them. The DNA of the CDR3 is TGCAGTGCTATCGAGGGTGCAGGGCGTAATTCACCCCTCCACTTT. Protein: CSAIEGAGRNSPLHF.

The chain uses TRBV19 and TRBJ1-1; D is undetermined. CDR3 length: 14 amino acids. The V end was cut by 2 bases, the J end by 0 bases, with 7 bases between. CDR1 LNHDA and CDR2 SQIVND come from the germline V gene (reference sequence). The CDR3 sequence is CASSITELNTEAFF. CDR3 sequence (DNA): TGTGCCAGTAGTATAACGGAGCTGAACACTGAAGCTTTCTTT.

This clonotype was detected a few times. The CDR3 region has the DNA TGTGCCAGCAGCTTCGACGCGTCCGATGAGCAGTTCTTC. This gives the protein CASSFDASDEQFF. This sequence joins TRBV11-2 and TRBJ2-1; D not resolved. The V end lost 3 bases, the J end lost 8 bases, and 11 bases lay between the germline ends. The CDR3 runs to 13 residues. Germline V lookup: CDR1 SGHAT, CDR2 FQNNGV.

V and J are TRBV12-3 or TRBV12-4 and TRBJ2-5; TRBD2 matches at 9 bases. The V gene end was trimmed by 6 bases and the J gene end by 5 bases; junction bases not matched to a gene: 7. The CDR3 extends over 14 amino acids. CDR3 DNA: TGTGCCAGCAGAATTAGCGGGGGCGGTGAGACCCAGTACTTC. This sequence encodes CASRISGGGETQYF.

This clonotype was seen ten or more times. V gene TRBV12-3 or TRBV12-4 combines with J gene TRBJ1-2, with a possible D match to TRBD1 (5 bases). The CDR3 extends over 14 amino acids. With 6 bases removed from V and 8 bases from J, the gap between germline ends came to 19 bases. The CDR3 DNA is TGTGCCAGCAGCCCTTTATTAAAGGGGTTAGGCTACACCTTC. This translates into CASSPLLKGLGYTF.

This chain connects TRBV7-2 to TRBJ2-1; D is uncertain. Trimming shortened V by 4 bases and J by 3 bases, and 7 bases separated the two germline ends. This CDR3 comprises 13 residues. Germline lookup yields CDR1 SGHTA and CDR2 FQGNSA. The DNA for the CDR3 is TGTGCCAGCAGCTCCAGTCGCTACAATGAGCAGTTCTTC. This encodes CASSSSRYNEQFF. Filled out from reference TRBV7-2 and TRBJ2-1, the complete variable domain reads GAGVSQSPSNKVTEKGKDVELRCDPISGHTALYWYRQSLGQGLEFLIYFQGNSAPDKSGLPSDRFSAERTGGSVSTLTIQRTQQEDSAVYLCASSSSRYNEQFFGPGTRLTVL.

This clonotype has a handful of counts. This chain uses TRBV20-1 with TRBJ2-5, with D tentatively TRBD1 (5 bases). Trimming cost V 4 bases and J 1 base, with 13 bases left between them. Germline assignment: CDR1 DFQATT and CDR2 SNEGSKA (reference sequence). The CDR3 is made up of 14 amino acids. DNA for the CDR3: TGCAGTGCTAATGTGGGTAGGGGCCAAGAGACCCAGTACTTC. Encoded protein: CSANVGRGQETQYF.

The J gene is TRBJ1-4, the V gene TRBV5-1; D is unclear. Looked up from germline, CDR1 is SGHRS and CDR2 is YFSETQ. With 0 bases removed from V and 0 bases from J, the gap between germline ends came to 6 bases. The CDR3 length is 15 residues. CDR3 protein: CASSLGRSTNEKLFF. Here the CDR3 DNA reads TGCGCCAGCAGCTTGGGCAGGTCAACTAATGAAAAACTGTTTTTT.